The text below deals with one T cell receptor beta chain. Its antigen is as yet unknown. The CDR3 extends over 16 amino acids. The junction had 10 bases not matched to a gene; V was cut back by 5 bases and J by 6 bases. Germline assignment: CDR1 SEHNR and CDR2 FQNEAQ (reference sequence). UMIs and a universal primer site were added when TCR cDNA was made by 5'RACE template switching. TCRdb used MiXCR to reprocess the 5' RACE reads, holding one entry per CDR3 protein. The sample contains some 400,000 distinct CDR3 sequences, 18% of which appear only once. The data were taken from a study of T cells after yellow fever vaccination. The overall study: Preparation of fractions with low cell numbers was performed using SMART-Seq v4 Ultra Low Input.

Points from the study as a whole: Clones from primary vaccination mostly reappeared after the booster (over 95% CD4, approximately 88% CD8). From the bulk population, abundant clonotypes could contaminate and appear within FACS-sorted repertoires.

The material sequenced was PBMCs, taken before the yellow fever booster vaccination. This receptor was obtained from a man aged 18 to 35 who received the YFV17D yellow fever vaccine. The rearrangement uses TRBV7-9 and TRBJ2-3, with TRBD1 matching 11 bases. CDR3 bases: TGTGCCAGCAGCCCCGCTGGACAGGGGGCATGGGATACGCAGTATTTT. Translating it yields CASSPAGQGAWDTQYF.